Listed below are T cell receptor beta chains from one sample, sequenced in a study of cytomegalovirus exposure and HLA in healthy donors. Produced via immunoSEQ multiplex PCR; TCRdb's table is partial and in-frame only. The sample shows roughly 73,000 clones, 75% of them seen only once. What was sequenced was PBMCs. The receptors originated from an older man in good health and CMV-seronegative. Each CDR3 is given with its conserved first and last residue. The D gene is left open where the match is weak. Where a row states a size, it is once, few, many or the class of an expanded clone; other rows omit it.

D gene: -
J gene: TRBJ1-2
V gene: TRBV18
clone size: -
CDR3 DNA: TGTGCCAGCTCACCCCCCAGCGCTCCTAGCTATGGCTACACCTTC
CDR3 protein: CASSPPSAPSYGYTF

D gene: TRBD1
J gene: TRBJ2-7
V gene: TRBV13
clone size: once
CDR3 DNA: TGTGCCAGCACCACCCGGGACAGGGGGCGAGAGCAGTACTTC
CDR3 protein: CASTTRDRGREQYF

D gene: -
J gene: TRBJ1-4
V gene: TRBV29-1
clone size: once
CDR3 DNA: TGCAGCGTTGGGGGGGCAACTAATGAAAAACTGTTTTTT
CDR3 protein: CSVGGATNEKLFF

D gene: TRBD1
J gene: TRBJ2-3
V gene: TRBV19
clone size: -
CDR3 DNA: TGTGCCAGTAAGGACAGGGCCCTTGGCACAGATACGCAGTATTTT
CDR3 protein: CASKDRALGTDTQYF

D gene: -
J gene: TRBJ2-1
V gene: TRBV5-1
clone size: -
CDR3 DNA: TGCGCCAGCAGCTTGTCGTTGGCGGGGAGCTCCTACAATGAGCAGTTCTTC
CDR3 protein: CASSLSLAGSSYNEQFF

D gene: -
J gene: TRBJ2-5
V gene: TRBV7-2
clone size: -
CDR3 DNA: TGTGCCAGCAGCTTAGTGCCCGGTGGAGAAGAGACCCAGTACTTC
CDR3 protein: CASSLVPGGEETQYF

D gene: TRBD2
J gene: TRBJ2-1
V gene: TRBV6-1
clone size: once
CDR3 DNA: TGTGCCAGCATGGGCAGGGAGGGATCCTACAATGAGCAGTTCTTC
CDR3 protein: CASMGREGSYNEQFF

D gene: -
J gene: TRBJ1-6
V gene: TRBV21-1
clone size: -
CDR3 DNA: TGTGCCAGCGACAGGGTATGCTCACCCCTCCACTTT
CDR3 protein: CASDRVCSPLHF

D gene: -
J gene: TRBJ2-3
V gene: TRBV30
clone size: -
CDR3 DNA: TGTGCCTGGAGTTGGGGGGGCGTGGATACGCAGTATTTT
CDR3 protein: CAWSWGGVDTQYF

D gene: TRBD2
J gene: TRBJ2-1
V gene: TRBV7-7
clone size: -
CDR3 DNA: TGTGCTAGCAGTTCGGGGACTAGCGGGACCAATGAGCAGTTCTTC
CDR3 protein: CASSSGTSGTNEQFF